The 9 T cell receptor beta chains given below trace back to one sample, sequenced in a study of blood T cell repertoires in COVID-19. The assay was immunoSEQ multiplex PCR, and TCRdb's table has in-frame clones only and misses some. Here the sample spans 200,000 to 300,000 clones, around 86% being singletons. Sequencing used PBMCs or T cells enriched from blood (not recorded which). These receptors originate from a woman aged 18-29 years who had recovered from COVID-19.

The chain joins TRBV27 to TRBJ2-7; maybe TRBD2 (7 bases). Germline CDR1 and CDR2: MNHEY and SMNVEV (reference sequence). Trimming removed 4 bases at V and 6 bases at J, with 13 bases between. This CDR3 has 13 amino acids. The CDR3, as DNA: TGTGCCAGCAGTTCGGGCGGGGGCATCGAGCAGTACTTC. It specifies CASSSGGGIEQYF.

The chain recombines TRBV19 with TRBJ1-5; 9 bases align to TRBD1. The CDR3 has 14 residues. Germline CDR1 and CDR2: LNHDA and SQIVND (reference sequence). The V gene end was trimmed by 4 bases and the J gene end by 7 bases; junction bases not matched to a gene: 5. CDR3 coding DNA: TGTGCCAGTAGTACCCGACAGGGGGGGCAGCCCCAGCATTTT. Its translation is CASSTRQGGQPQHF. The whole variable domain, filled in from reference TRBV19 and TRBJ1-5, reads DGGITQSPKYLFRKEGQNVTLSCEQNLNHDAMYWYRQDPGQGLRLIYYSQIVNDFQKGDIAEGYSVSREKKESFPLTVTSAQKNPTAFYLCASSTRQGGQPQHFGDGTRLSIL.

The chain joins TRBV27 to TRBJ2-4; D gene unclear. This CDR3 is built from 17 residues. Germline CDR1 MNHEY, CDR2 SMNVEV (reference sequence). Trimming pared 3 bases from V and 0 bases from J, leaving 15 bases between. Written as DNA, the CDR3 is TGTGCCAGCAGTTTGGGCCCTCTTTCGGTAGCCAAAAACATTCAGTACTTC. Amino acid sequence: CASSLGPLSVAKNIQYF.

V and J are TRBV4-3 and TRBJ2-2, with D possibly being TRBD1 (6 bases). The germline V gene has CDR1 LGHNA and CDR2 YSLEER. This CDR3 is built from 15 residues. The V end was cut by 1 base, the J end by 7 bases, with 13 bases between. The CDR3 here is CASSQGGRSIGELFF. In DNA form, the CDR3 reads TGCGCCAGCAGCCAAGGGGGGCGAAGTATCGGGGAGCTGTTTTTT.

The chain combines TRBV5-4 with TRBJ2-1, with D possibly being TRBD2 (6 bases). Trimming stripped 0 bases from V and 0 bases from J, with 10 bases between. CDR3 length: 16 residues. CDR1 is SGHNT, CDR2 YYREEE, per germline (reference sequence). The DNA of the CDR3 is TGTGCCAGCAGCTTGGGGCTAGCGAACTCCTACAATGAGCAGTTCTTC. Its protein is CASSLGLANSYNEQFF.

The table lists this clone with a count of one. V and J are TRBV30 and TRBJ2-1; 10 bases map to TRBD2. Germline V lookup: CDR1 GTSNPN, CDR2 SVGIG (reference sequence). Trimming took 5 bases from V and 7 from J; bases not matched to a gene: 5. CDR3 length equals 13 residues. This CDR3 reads CAWESGGANEQFF. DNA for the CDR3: TGTGCCTGGGAAAGCGGGGGGGCGAATGAGCAGTTCTTC. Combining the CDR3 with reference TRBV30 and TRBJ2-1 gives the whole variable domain SQTIHQWPATLVQPVGSPLSLECTVEGTSNPNLYWYRQAAGRGLQLLFYSVGIGQISSEVPQNLSASRPQDRQFILSSKKLLLSDSGFYLCAWESGGANEQFFGPGTRLTVL.

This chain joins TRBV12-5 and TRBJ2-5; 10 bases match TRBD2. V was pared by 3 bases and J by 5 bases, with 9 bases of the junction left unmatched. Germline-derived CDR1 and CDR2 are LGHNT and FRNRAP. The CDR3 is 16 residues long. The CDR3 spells CASGFSGGLQRETQYF. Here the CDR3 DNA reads TGTGCTAGTGGTTTTAGCGGGGGGCTACAAAGGGAGACCCAGTACTTC.

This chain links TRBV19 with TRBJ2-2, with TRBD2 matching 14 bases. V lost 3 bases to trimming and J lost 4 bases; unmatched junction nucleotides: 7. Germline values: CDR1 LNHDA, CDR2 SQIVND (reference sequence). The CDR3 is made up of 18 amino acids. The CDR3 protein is CASSIGLAGGRSTGELFF. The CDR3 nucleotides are TGTGCCAGTAGTATTGGACTAGCGGGGGGCCGAAGCACCGGGGAGCTGTTTTTT.

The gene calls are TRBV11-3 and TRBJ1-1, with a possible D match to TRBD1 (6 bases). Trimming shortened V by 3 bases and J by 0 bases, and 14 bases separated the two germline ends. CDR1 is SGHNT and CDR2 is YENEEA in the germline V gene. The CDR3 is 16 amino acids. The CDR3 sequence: CASSLWGTGMNTEAFF. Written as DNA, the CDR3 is TGTGCCAGCAGCTTGTGGGGCACAGGGATGAACACTGAAGCTTTCTTT. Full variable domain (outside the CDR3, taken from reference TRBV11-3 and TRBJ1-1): EAGVVQSPRYKIIEKKQPVAFWCNPISGHNTLYWYLQNLGQGPELLIRYENEEAVDDSQLPKDRFSAERLKGVDSTLKIQPAELGDSAVYLCASSLWGTGMNTEAFFGQGTRLTVV.